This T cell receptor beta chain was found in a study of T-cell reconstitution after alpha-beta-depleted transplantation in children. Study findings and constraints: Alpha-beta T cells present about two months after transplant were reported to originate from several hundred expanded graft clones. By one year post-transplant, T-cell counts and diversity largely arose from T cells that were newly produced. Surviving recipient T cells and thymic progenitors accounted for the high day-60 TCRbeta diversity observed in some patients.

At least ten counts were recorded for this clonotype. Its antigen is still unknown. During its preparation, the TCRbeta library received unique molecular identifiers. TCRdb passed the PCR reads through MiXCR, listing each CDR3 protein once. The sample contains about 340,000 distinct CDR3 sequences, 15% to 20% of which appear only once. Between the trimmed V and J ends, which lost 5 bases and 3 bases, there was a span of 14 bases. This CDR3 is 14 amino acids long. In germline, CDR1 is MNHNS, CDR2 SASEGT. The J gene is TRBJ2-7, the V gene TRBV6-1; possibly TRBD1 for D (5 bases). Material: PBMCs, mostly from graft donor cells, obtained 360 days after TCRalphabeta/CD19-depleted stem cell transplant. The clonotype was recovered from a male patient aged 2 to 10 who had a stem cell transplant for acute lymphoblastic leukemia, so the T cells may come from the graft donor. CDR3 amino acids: CASSPIIDSYEQYF. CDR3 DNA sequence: TGTGCCAGCAGTCCCATCATCGACAGCTACGAGCAGTACTTC.